This T cell receptor beta chain is drawn from a study of blood T cell repertoires in COVID-19. Some clones are missing from TCRdb's copy, which holds only in-frame ones; the method was immunoSEQ multiplex PCR. The sample has around 97,000 clones; about 89% are singletons. This CDR3 region has 15 residues. Between the trimmed V and J ends, which lost 2 bases and 1 base, there was a span of 9 bases. Per the germline V gene, CDR1 is SGHKS and CDR2 is YYEKEE (reference sequence). The J gene is TRBJ1-4, the V gene TRBV5-5; no clear D. This sequence originates from a woman in her sixties or seventies with acute or convalescent COVID-19. The sequenced material came from peripheral blood. The CDR3 here is CASSFSPGTNEKLFF. In nucleotides, the CDR3 is TGTGCCAGCAGCTTCAGCCCGGGAACTAATGAAAAACTGTTTTTT.